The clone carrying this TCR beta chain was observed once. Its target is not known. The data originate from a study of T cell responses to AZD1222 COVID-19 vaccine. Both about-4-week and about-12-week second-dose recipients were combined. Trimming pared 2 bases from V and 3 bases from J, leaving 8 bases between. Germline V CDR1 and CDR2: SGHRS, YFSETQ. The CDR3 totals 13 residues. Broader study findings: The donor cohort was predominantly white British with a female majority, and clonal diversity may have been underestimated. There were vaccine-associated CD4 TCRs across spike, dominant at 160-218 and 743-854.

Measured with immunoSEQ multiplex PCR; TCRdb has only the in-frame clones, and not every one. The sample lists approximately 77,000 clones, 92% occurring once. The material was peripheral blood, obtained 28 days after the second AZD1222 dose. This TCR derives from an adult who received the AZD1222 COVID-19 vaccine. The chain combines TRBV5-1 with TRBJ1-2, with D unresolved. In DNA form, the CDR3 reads TGCGCCAGCAGCTTAGTGGGTGACTATGGCTACACCTTC. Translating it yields CASSLVGDYGYTF.